This is a list of T cell receptor beta chains from one sample in a study of T cell responses to AZD1222 COVID-19 vaccine. Using immunoSEQ multiplex PCR, the repertoire was profiled, and TCRdb retains in-frame clones only, with some absent. Among roughly 86,000 clones listed, 85% were seen once. Material: peripheral blood, obtained 28 days after the second AZD1222 dose. The receptors were sampled from an adult who received the AZD1222 COVID-19 vaccine. Both conserved end residues are trimmed from each CDR3. The order of the fields is D gene, J gene, V gene, CDR3 protein. A D gene is named only where the DNA matches it firmly.

-,TRBJ2-7,TRBV12-3/TRBV12-4,ASTDKGAYEQY
-,TRBJ1-1,TRBV4-3,ASSQVGQRAF
-,TRBJ1-2,TRBV19,ASSIDRRNYGYT
-,TRBJ1-2,TRBV6-4,ASSEATGKGYGYT
-,TRBJ1-1,TRBV19,ASSIESAARNEAF
TRBD2,TRBJ2-2,TRBV4-2,ASSAGGSGTGELF
TRBD1,TRBJ1-3,TRBV7-2,ASAYGQGDTIY
TRBD2,TRBJ2-1,TRBV5-6,ASSLGGSSYNEQF
-,TRBJ2-1,TRBV4-3,ASSQESAGNEQF
-,TRBJ2-2,TRBV6-2/TRBV6-3,ASSYQLTSNTGELF
TRBD1,TRBJ1-4,TRBV2,ATTGTENEKLF
TRBD2,TRBJ2-3,TRBV19,ASSLQREGSTDTQY
-,TRBJ1-4,TRBV23-1,ASRVRRTQDNEKLF
-,TRBJ2-1,TRBV11-3,ASSLTSNEQF
TRBD1,TRBJ2-2,TRBV6-6,ASSGTGGTGELF
-,TRBJ2-1,TRBV27,ASSNHPGGNNEQF
-,TRBJ2-1,TRBV10-1,ASSDRGAGYNEQF
TRBD1,TRBJ2-7,TRBV5-1,ASSLAGQHYEQY
TRBD1,TRBJ1-4,TRBV7-9,ASSPNRGGEKLF
TRBD1,TRBJ2-1,TRBV25-1,ASSRGGTGQYNEQF
-,TRBJ2-7,TRBV7-2,ASSYDLAAYEQY
TRBD2,TRBJ2-7,TRBV29-1,SVWASGSYEQY
-,TRBJ1-6,TRBV2,ASSEADSPLH
TRBD1,TRBJ2-3,TRBV27,ASSFKSPLGTGHTDTQY
-,TRBJ2-7,TRBV13,ASSFPASYEQY
-,TRBJ2-3,TRBV15,ATSRGPRGLTDTQY
TRBD2,TRBJ2-3,TRBV5-1,ASSSYTSGTGTDTQY
-,TRBJ2-1,TRBV4-1,ASSQASQAGGDNEQF
-,TRBJ2-2,TRBV23-1,ASSQSRGTNTGELF
TRBD2,TRBJ2-7,TRBV5-1,ASSLVPSGLPYEQY
-,TRBJ1-4,TRBV6-6,ASRKIDPNEKLF
-,TRBJ1-5,TRBV28,ASSKDINNQPQH
-,TRBJ2-7,TRBV29-1,SVEVTTAGHYEQY
-,TRBJ1-6,TRBV2,ASSKGGTLNSPLH
TRBD2,TRBJ2-5,TRBV5-4,ASSLELAGARETQY
-,TRBJ2-1,TRBV5-1,ASSLQGNEQF